This T cell receptor beta chain was documented in a study of graft-versus-host responses after intestinal transplantation. Study-level background: After anti-thymocyte globulin induction, recipients took tacrolimus and steroids for 2 to 3 years. General observations from the study: GvH clones detected in recipient marrow included some appearing first in ileum or blood. Allograft graft-versus-host to host-versus-graft clonal ratios ran high in patients with graft-donor T cell macrochimerism.

The CDR3 covers 14 residues. V was cut by 2 bases and J by 1 base, with 8 bases left in between. The germline gives CDR1 MNHNY, CDR2 SVGAGI (reference sequence). Note on this clone: Its antigen is unidentified.

Using immunoSEQ multiplex PCR, the repertoire was profiled, and TCRdb retains in-frame clones only, with some absent. The sample contains tens of thousands of clones, less than 95% of which appear only once. The rearrangement links TRBV6-6 to TRBJ2-5; D gene uncertain. The receptor comes from a human donor who received an intestinal transplant. The sample here was unstimulated CD8+ T cells sorted from spleen or lymph node cells, taken before intestinal transplant. The CDR3 loop reads CASSYVHSQETQYF. CDR3 coding DNA: TGTGCCAGCAGTTACGTTCACTCCCAAGAGACCCAGTACTTC.